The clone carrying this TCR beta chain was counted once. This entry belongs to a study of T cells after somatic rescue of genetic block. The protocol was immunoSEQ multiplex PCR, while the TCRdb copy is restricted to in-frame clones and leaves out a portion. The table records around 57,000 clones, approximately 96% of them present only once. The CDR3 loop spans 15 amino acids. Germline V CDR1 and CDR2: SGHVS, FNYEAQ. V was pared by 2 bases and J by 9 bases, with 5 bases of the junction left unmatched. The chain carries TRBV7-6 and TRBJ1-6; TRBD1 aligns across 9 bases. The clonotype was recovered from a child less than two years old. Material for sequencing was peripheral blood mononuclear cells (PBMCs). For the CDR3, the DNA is TGTGCCAGCAGCTTAACGGACAGGGGAGTTTCACCCCTCCACTTT. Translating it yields CASSLTDRGVSPLHF.